This T cell receptor (beta chain) was retrieved from a study of control samples from healthy donors and cancer patients. CDR1 MNHEY and CDR2 SVGEGT come from the germline V gene. The V gene lost 4 bases and the J gene lost 0 bases, with 7 bases spanning the gap. This CDR3 has 14 amino acids. Some clones are missing from TCRdb's copy, which holds only in-frame ones; the method was immunoSEQ multiplex PCR. The data contain about 130,000 clones, 85% to 95% of them singletons. V gene TRBV6-2 or TRBV6-3 combines with J gene TRBJ2-4; D gene unclear. The TCR originated in a man in his 60s with colorectal cancer. The material sequenced was PBMCs. CDR3 sequence reads: CASSSELAKNIQYF. In DNA, the CDR3 is TGTGCCAGCAGTTCAGAGCTAGCCAAAAACATTCAGTACTTC.